The 14 T cell receptor beta chains reported below all come from one sample, sequenced in a study of T cell changes during pregnancy in multiple sclerosis. Using immunoSEQ multiplex PCR, the repertoire was profiled, and TCRdb retains in-frame clones only, with some absent. The table records around 99,000 clones, less than 95% of them present only once. The sequenced sample was peripheral blood, obtained in the third trimester of pregnancy. The receptors stem from a female donor in good health, enrolled as a control in a pregnancy study.

The chain recombines TRBV4-3 with TRBJ1-6, with 9 bases that match TRBD1. The CDR3 is 15 residues long. The germline gives CDR1 LGHNA, CDR2 YSLEER. J was trimmed by 5 bases and V by 4 bases; bases with no gene match: 3. The CDR3 DNA reads as TGCGCCAGCAGCCTCCGGGACAGGGATAATTCACCCCTCCACTTT. Residues: CASSLRDRDNSPLHF.

The chain combines TRBV11-2 with TRBJ1-2; 8 nucleotides agree with TRBD1. Germline V CDR1 and CDR2: SGHAT, FQNNGV. Trimming cost V 5 bases and J 8 bases; bases outside gene matches: 7. The CDR3 totals 13 residues. The DNA for the CDR3 is TGTGCCAGCAGCCAGACAGGGGCTGGGGGCTACACCTTC. This sequence encodes CASSQTGAGGYTF. The variable domain in full, with the rest retrieved from reference TRBV11-2 and TRBJ1-2, is EAGVAQSPRYKIIEKRQSVAFWCNPISGHATLYWYQQILGQGPKLLIQFQNNGVVDDSQLPKDRFSAERLKGVDSTLKIQPAKLEDSAVYLCASSQTGAGGYTFGSGTRLTVV.

This chain joins TRBV5-1 and TRBJ1-1, with D possibly TRBD1 on 5 matching bases. V lost 0 bases to trimming and J lost 7 bases, with 7 bases between them. Germline CDR1 and CDR2: SGHRS and YFSETQ. The CDR3 has 12 residues. This chain's CDR3 is CASSLGDSEAFF. CDR3 sequence (DNA): TGCGCCAGCAGCTTGGGAGACAGTGAAGCTTTCTTT.

This chain connects TRBV7-2 to TRBJ1-1; D gene uncertain. The CDR3 runs to 14 residues. V was cut by 5 bases and J by 6 bases, with 16 bases left in between. Germline CDR1 is SGHTA and CDR2 is FQGNSA. This CDR3 reads CASSAPSSAAEAFF. As DNA, the CDR3 is TGTGCCAGCAGCGCTCCCTCTTCGGCGGCTGAAGCTTTCTTT.

The chain couples TRBV27 to TRBJ2-7; D is perhaps TRBD2 (6 bases). The CDR3 extends over 16 amino acids. V was pared by 2 bases and J by 3 bases, with 17 bases between. Per germline, CDR1 MNHEY and CDR2 SMNVEV (reference sequence). The CDR3 spells CASSLGRPGGNYEQYF. The CDR3 nucleotides read TGTGCCAGCAGTTTAGGAAGGCCCGGGGGTAACTACGAGCAGTACTTC.

V usage is TRBV4-3 and J usage is TRBJ2-3; 11 bases map to TRBD2. CDR1 and CDR2 (germline): LGHNA, YSLEER. The CDR3 is 17 residues long. Trimming took 2 bases from V and 4 from J; bases not matched to a gene: 8. CDR3 sequence: CASSQLLSGGAPDTQYF. CDR3 coding DNA: TGCGCCAGCAGCCAACTCCTTAGCGGGGGGGCCCCAGATACGCAGTATTTT.

This chain joins TRBV7-2 and TRBJ1-5; unclear D gene. CDR3 length equals 17 residues. The V end lost 1 base, the J end lost 0 bases, and 13 bases lay between the germline ends. Germline CDR1 and CDR2: SGHTA and FQGNSA. The CDR3 loop reads CASSLGMTRNSNQPQHF. The CDR3 DNA reads TGTGCCAGCAGCTTAGGTATGACGCGGAATAGCAATCAGCCCCAGCATTTT.

The J gene is TRBJ2-2, the V gene TRBV19; 8 bases are a match to TRBD1. Germline V gene sequence: CDR1 LNHDA, CDR2 SQIVND (reference sequence). The CDR3 consists of 15 residues. Trimming at V came to 7 bases and at J to 4 bases, leaving 8 bases not matched to a gene. CDR3 residues: CASILGQGRTGELFF. The DNA of the CDR3 is TGTGCCAGTATCCTAGGACAGGGACGCACCGGGGAGCTGTTTTTT.

This clone was observed once. V and J are TRBV9 and TRBJ2-5; 13 bases line up with TRBD2. CDR3 length: 17 amino acids. J gave up 0 bases and V 2 bases, and 4 bases lay outside the gene matches. CDR1 and CDR2 (germline): SGDLS, YYNGEE. For the CDR3, the DNA is TGTGCCAGCAGCGTGGGTGGACTAGCGGGGGACCAAGAGACCCAGTACTTC. Its translation: CASSVGGLAGDQETQYF.

This chain uses TRBV11-1 with TRBJ1-1, with 9 bases aligning to TRBD1. This CDR3 is built from 11 residues. Germline assignment: CDR1 SGHAT and CDR2 FQDESV (reference sequence). The junction had 3 bases not matched to a gene; V was cut back by 6 bases and J by 10 bases. For the CDR3, the DNA is TGTGCCAGCAGTCCGGACAGGGGAGCTTTCTTT. Translating gives CASSPDRGAFF.

The CDR3 bases are TGTGCCAGCAGCTATGAGGGACTCATATACAATGAGCAGTTCTTC. Protein sequence: CASSYEGLIYNEQFF. The chain couples TRBV7-2 to TRBJ2-1; possibly TRBD2 for D (6 bases). The CDR3 is made up of 15 amino acids. The V end lost 4 bases, the J end lost 4 bases, and 14 bases lay between the germline ends. Germline V gene lookup returns CDR1 SGHTA and CDR2 FQGNSA.

The CDR3 sequence: CAISAPEGGEGRYEAGNTIYF. CDR3 coding DNA: TGTGCCATCAGTGCCCCGGAGGGCGGGGAGGGAAGATACGAAGCTGGAAACACCATATATTTT. The chain is built from TRBV10-3 and TRBJ1-3; no clear D gene. This CDR3 has 21 amino acids. Germline V gives CDR1 ENHRY, CDR2 SYGVKD. Trimming left V 4 bases short and J 2 bases short, with 30 bases between.

This chain links TRBV28 with TRBJ1-1, with 8 bases that match TRBD1. Trimming removed 5 bases from V and 5 bases from J; junction bases left unmatched: 10. CDR3 length: 15 residues. Germline assignment: CDR1 MDHEN and CDR2 SYDVKM. The CDR3 region is CASSGMGQARTEAFF. In nucleotides, the CDR3 is TGTGCCAGCAGTGGGATGGGACAGGCTAGGACTGAAGCTTTCTTT.

This chain connects TRBV11-1 to TRBJ2-7, with D perhaps matching TRBD1 (5 bases). This CDR3 is 15 amino acids long. Germline CDR1 reads SGHAT; CDR2 reads FQDESV (reference sequence). The ends were cut back, 5 bases at V and 2 bases at J, with 16 bases in the middle. CDR3 coding DNA: TGTGCCAGCAGCCCGCGAAGGGGTGGGGCCTACGAGCAGTACTTC. Its translation is CASSPRRGGAYEQYF.